Shown below are 5 T cell receptor beta chains from a single sample sequenced in a study of T cells in Graves' hyperthyroidism and ophthalmopathy. Researchers took RNA transcripts and amplified the TCR beta CDR3 regions from them. First-round RT-PCR of the TCR CDR3 relied on the HTBI primer set. TCRdb reprocessed the multiplex PCR reads with MiXCR, giving one entry per CDR3 protein. Seen here are around 580,000 distinct CDR3 sequences, more than 45% observed once, and the top ten hold around 7.7%. The sample comprised peripheral blood or thyroid tissue (not recorded which). The receptors derive from a woman younger than 35 with Graves' hyperthyroidism.

This clonotype was seen at least ten times. The chain joins TRBV15 to TRBJ1-5; D perhaps matches TRBD1 (5 bases). This CDR3 has 15 amino acids. V was clipped by 5 bases and J by 2 bases, with 13 bases between them. Germline V gene sequence: CDR1 LNHNV, CDR2 YYDKDF (reference sequence). The CDR3 sequence is CATSQLLGGNQPQHF. Here the CDR3 DNA reads TGTGCCACCAGCCAGTTACTGGGGGGCAATCAGCCCCAGCATTTT.

Worth noting for this clonotype: This could be a read error, since a much larger clone is one nucleotide away. The V call is TRBV5-6, the J call TRBJ1-4, with 7 bases identical to TRBD1. The CDR3 sequence is 14 residues long. The germline V gene has CDR1 SGHDT and CDR2 YYEEEE. For the CDR3, the DNA is TGTGCCAGCAGCTTGGAGGGGGCTAATGAAAGACTGTTTTTT. It encodes CASSLEGANERLFF.

The chain combines TRBV24-1 with TRBJ2-2; tentatively, D is TRBD1 (5 bases). The V gene lost 2 bases and the J gene lost 3 bases, with 12 bases spanning the gap. Germline CDR1 and CDR2: KGHDR and SFDVKD. The CDR3 is 16 amino acids. In DNA form, the CDR3 reads TGTGCCACCAGTGATTCGACAGTGGTGGACACCGGGGAGCTGTTTTTT. Translating gives CATSDSTVVDTGELFF.

The J gene is TRBJ1-5, the V gene TRBV20-1, with D possibly being TRBD1 (6 bases). Trimming cost V 0 bases and J 7 bases, with 13 bases left between them. Germline assignment: CDR1 DFQATT and CDR2 SNEGSKA (reference sequence). The length of the CDR3 is 14 residues. DNA of the CDR3: TGCAGTGCTAGAGAGGGCGGGGGCGGGCAGCCCCAGCATTTT. Its translation: CSAREGGGGQPQHF.

The V call is TRBV27, the J call TRBJ2-5, with a tentative D call TRBD1 (5 bases). Deletions cut 6 bases from V and 5 bases from J, with 19 bases between. Germline V gene sequence: CDR1 MNHEY, CDR2 SMNVEV (reference sequence). The CDR3 runs 15 residues. CDR3: CASSRTRSIGETQYF. CDR3 DNA: TGTGCCAGCAGCCGGACACGGAGTATCGGGGAGACCCAGTACTTC.